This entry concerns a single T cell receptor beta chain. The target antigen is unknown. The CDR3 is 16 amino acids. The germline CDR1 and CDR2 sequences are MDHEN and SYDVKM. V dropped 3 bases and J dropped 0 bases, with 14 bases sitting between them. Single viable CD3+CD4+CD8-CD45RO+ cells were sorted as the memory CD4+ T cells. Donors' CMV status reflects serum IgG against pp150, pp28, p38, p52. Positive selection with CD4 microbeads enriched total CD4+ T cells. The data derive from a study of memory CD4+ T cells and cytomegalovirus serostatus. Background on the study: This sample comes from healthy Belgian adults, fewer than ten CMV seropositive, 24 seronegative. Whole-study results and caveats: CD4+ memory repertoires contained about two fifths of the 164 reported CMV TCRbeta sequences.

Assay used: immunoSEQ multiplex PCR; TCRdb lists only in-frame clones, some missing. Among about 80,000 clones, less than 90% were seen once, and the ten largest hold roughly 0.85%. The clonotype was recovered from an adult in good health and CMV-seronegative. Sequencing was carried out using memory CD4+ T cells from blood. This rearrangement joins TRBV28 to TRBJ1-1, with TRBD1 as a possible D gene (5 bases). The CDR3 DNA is TGTGCCAGCAGTTTCGGGGGTTTCCCAATGAACACTGAAGCTTTCTTT. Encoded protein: CASSFGGFPMNTEAFF.